The clone carrying this T cell receptor (beta chain) was detected once. Treatment: some 19 received Ad26.COV2.S at low or high dose, single or two shots; roughly 5 received placebo; per-sample allocation not given. Samples came from day 63 after the first vaccine or placebo injection. The data were obtained in a study of Ad26.COV2.S vaccination and SARS-CoV-2 variants. Germline CDR1 reads SGHTA; CDR2 reads FQGTGA. V shed 5 bases, J shed 7 bases, and the junction held 8 bases outside the gene matches. The CDR3 spans 14 residues. The method was immunoSEQ multiplex PCR; TCRdb's version includes in-frame clones alone and lacks a portion of them. The table records roughly 510,000 clones, around nine tenths of them present only once.

The source material was peripheral blood, sampled in a trial of Ad26.COV2.S vaccine versus placebo. This TCR derives from a person aged 18-65 years who received the Ad26.COV2.S COVID-19 vaccine or a placebo. V gene TRBV7-3 combines with J gene TRBJ2-1, with 7 bases aligning to TRBD2. CDR3 nucleotides: TGTGCCAGCAGCCAGACGGGACTACGAAATGAGCAGTTCTTC. Its protein product is CASSQTGLRNEQFF.